Included here is one T cell receptor (beta chain) sequence, with context. The antigen is undetermined. This sample is part of a study of vaccination and CD4 T cells after COVID-19. Sequence data for DNA of cultured CD4+ T cells were generated by the Oncomine TCR Beta short-read assay. TCRdb re-called the PCR reads through MiXCR, storing one row per CDR3 protein. Here the sample spans about 4,900 distinct CDR3 sequences, around 28% being singletons. Indicated treatment: approximately nine-day PBMC culture with coronavirus spike peptide pools or control peptides (ViraFEST assay). CD4+ T-cell collection from the unexposed donor predated the COVID-19 pandemic (2011-2018). Germline lookup yields CDR1 ENHRY and CDR2 SYGVKD. The CDR3 covers 15 residues. Between the trimmed V and J ends, which lost 5 bases and 0 bases, there was a span of 11 bases.

The rearrangement joins TRBV10-3 to TRBJ1-3; D is unclear. This receptor was identified in a human donor in good health. Material: CD4+ T cells from blood, cultured in vitro. CDR3 amino acids: CAISRWTASGNTIYF. CDR3 bases: TGTGCCATCAGTCGTTGGACGGCCTCTGGAAACACCATATATTTT.